Listed below are T cell receptor beta chains from one sample, sequenced in a study of cytomegalovirus exposure and HLA in healthy donors. Some clones are missing from TCRdb's copy, which holds only in-frame ones; the method was immunoSEQ multiplex PCR. This sample has 220,000 or so clones, with 75% to 90% found just once. The specimen was PBMCs. These receptors all stem from a woman aged 30 to 39 in good health and CMV-seropositive. Both conserved end residues are part of each CDR3. Each record gives: D gene, J gene, clone size, V gene, CDR3 DNA, CDR3 protein. A D gene is named only where the DNA matches it firmly. Clone size, where shown, is once, few, many, or a class for clones that have expanded.

D gene: .
J gene: TRBJ2-3
clone size: .
V gene: TRBV7-3
CDR3 DNA: TGTGCCAGCAGCCCAACCGGGGGTTACACAGATACGCAGTATTTT
CDR3 protein: CASSPTGGYTDTQYF

D gene: .
J gene: TRBJ1-1
clone size: .
V gene: TRBV5-1
CDR3 DNA: TGCGCCAGCAGGTTGGGGGGCCCAAACACTGAAGCTTTCTTT
CDR3 protein: CASRLGGPNTEAFF

D gene: .
J gene: TRBJ2-7
clone size: .
V gene: TRBV7-9
CDR3 DNA: TGTGCCAGCAGCTTATCAGGTCTTGAGCAGTACTTC
CDR3 protein: CASSLSGLEQYF

D gene: .
J gene: TRBJ1-5
clone size: few
V gene: TRBV28
CDR3 DNA: TGTGCCAGCAGTTCGGAAATGCAGCCCCAGCATTTT
CDR3 protein: CASSSEMQPQHF

D gene: TRBD2
J gene: TRBJ2-1
clone size: .
V gene: TRBV27
CDR3 DNA: TGTGCCAGCAGTTTGAAGGGACTAGTTCTTGGTGAGCAGTTCTTC
CDR3 protein: CASSLKGLVLGEQFF

D gene: .
J gene: TRBJ2-2
clone size: .
V gene: TRBV5-1
CDR3 DNA: TGCGCCAGCAGCTTCGGAGGCGGGGACACCGGGGAGCTGTTTTTT
CDR3 protein: CASSFGGGDTGELFF

D gene: .
J gene: TRBJ2-2
clone size: .
V gene: TRBV7-9
CDR3 DNA: TGTGCCAGCAGCGGGGGCACCGGGGAGCTGTTTTTT
CDR3 protein: CASSGGTGELFF

D gene: .
J gene: TRBJ2-7
clone size: .
V gene: TRBV6-5
CDR3 DNA: TGTGCCAGCAGTTACTCGGGACTCCCAGATGAGCAGTACTTC
CDR3 protein: CASSYSGLPDEQYF

D gene: .
J gene: TRBJ1-1
clone size: few
V gene: TRBV29-1
CDR3 DNA: TGCAGCGCCCCTGGGGGGGGCACCTACAACACTGAAGCTTTCTTT
CDR3 protein: CSAPGGGTYNTEAFF

D gene: .
J gene: TRBJ1-2
clone size: .
V gene: TRBV25-1
CDR3 DNA: TGTGCCAGCAGTGATAATCAGGGGAAGGGCTACACCTTC
CDR3 protein: CASSDNQGKGYTF

D gene: .
J gene: TRBJ1-4
clone size: .
V gene: TRBV30
CDR3 DNA: TGTGCCTGGAGTGTAGGTGCAACTAATGAAAAACTGTTTTTT
CDR3 protein: CAWSVGATNEKLFF

D gene: .
J gene: TRBJ2-1
clone size: .
V gene: TRBV7-9
CDR3 DNA: TGTGCCAGCAGCTTAGATGTCGGCGTTTACAATGAGCAGTTCTTC
CDR3 protein: CASSLDVGVYNEQFF

D gene: .
J gene: TRBJ1-5
clone size: few
V gene: TRBV5-1
CDR3 DNA: TGCGCCAGCAGCTTCGGGGGCAATCAGCCCCAGCATTTT
CDR3 protein: CASSFGGNQPQHF

D gene: .
J gene: TRBJ2-1
clone size: .
V gene: TRBV27
CDR3 DNA: TGTGCCAGCAGTCCCTTCTTTAGCGGCACCACCTACAATGAGCAGTTCTTC
CDR3 protein: CASSPFFSGTTYNEQFF

D gene: .
J gene: TRBJ2-4
clone size: once
V gene: TRBV30
CDR3 DNA: TGTGCCTGGAAAGGCCTCGAAAAAAACATTCAGTACTTC
CDR3 protein: CAWKGLEKNIQYF

D gene: .
J gene: TRBJ1-1
clone size: .
V gene: TRBV6-1
CDR3 DNA: TGTGCCAGCATCCCCCCGGTAGGCACTGAAGCTTTCTTT
CDR3 protein: CASIPPVGTEAFF

D gene: .
J gene: TRBJ2-6
clone size: few
V gene: TRBV6-1
CDR3 DNA: TGTGCCAGCAGTGGCTTAACTGGGGCCAACGTCCTGACTTTC
CDR3 protein: CASSGLTGANVLTF

D gene: .
J gene: TRBJ2-1
clone size: .
V gene: TRBV9
CDR3 DNA: TGTGCCAGCAGCGTGGGCGAAATCAATGAGCAGTTCTTC
CDR3 protein: CASSVGEINEQFF

D gene: TRBD1
J gene: TRBJ1-2
clone size: .
V gene: TRBV27
CDR3 DNA: TGTGCCAGCAGTTTATCTCCCGGGACAGCGTATGGCTACACCTTC
CDR3 protein: CASSLSPGTAYGYTF

D gene: .
J gene: TRBJ2-3
clone size: .
V gene: TRBV9
CDR3 DNA: TGTGCCAGCAGCATGAGGGGCGGGCAAAGCACAGATACGCAGTATTTT
CDR3 protein: CASSMRGGQSTDTQYF

D gene: .
J gene: TRBJ2-6
clone size: .
V gene: TRBV7-3
CDR3 DNA: TGTGCCAGCAGCTTTAAATTGGGTACTGGGGCCAACGTCCTGACTTTC
CDR3 protein: CASSFKLGTGANVLTF

D gene: TRBD1
J gene: TRBJ1-5
clone size: .
V gene: TRBV6-1
CDR3 DNA: TGTGCCAGCAGTGAAACAGACAGGGTTCAGCCCCAGCATTTT
CDR3 protein: CASSETDRVQPQHF

D gene: .
J gene: TRBJ2-2
clone size: few
V gene: TRBV11-1
CDR3 DNA: TGTGCCAGCAGCTTAGTTCCAGCGGAGAACACCGGGGAGCTGTTTTTT
CDR3 protein: CASSLVPAENTGELFF

D gene: .
J gene: TRBJ1-2
clone size: .
V gene: TRBV29-1
CDR3 DNA: TGCAGCGCAGAGGACACTAAATATGGCTACACCTTC
CDR3 protein: CSAEDTKYGYTF

D gene: .
J gene: TRBJ1-1
clone size: .
V gene: TRBV29-1
CDR3 DNA: TGCAGCGTTGAGGGCAGGGTAATGGCTTTCTTT
CDR3 protein: CSVEGRVMAFF

D gene: TRBD2
J gene: TRBJ2-3
clone size: few
V gene: TRBV9
CDR3 DNA: TGTGCCAGCAGCGTAGGGACTAGCGGGAGCACAGATACGCAGTATTTT
CDR3 protein: CASSVGTSGSTDTQYF

D gene: .
J gene: TRBJ1-1
clone size: .
V gene: TRBV7-2
CDR3 DNA: TGTGCCAGCAGCTGGGGGATAGACACTGAAGCTTTCTTT
CDR3 protein: CASSWGIDTEAFF

D gene: .
J gene: TRBJ1-1
clone size: .
V gene: TRBV7-9
CDR3 DNA: TGTGCCAGCAGCCAGAGGGAGGGGGAAGCTTTCTTT
CDR3 protein: CASSQREGEAFF

D gene: TRBD1
J gene: TRBJ2-7
clone size: once
V gene: TRBV9
CDR3 DNA: TGTGCCAGCAGCGTAGGGGACAGTCCTGTGGTCGAGCAGTACTTC
CDR3 protein: CASSVGDSPVVEQYF

D gene: TRBD2
J gene: TRBJ2-7
clone size: .
V gene: TRBV7-8
CDR3 DNA: TGTGCCAGCAGCTTAGCGAGCGGGAGGGCCGGGGAGCAGTACTTC
CDR3 protein: CASSLASGRAGEQYF

D gene: .
J gene: TRBJ2-7
clone size: .
V gene: TRBV18
CDR3 DNA: TGTGCCAGCTCACCGAAGGGGGGCCGCGAGCAGTACTTC
CDR3 protein: CASSPKGGREQYF

D gene: TRBD1
J gene: TRBJ1-5
clone size: .
V gene: TRBV6-5
CDR3 DNA: TGTGCCAGCAGTCCGGACAGGGGAGGGGATCAGCCCCAGCATTTT
CDR3 protein: CASSPDRGGDQPQHF